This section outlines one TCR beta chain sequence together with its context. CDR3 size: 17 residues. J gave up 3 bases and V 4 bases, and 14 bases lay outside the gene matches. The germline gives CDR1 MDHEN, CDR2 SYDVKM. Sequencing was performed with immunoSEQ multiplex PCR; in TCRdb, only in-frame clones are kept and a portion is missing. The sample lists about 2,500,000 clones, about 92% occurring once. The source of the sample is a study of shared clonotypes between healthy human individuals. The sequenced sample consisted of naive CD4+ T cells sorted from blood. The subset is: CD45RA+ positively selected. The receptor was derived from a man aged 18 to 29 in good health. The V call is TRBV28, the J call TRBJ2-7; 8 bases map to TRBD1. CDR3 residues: CASSSLTGEPRGYEQYF. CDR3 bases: TGTGCCAGCAGTTCATTGACAGGGGAACCACGGGGCTACGAGCAGTACTTC. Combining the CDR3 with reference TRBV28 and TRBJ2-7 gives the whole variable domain DVKVTQSSRYLVKRTGEKVFLECVQDMDHENMFWYRQDPGLGLRLIYFSYDVKMKEKGDIPEGYSVSREKKERFSLILESASTNQTSMYLCASSSLTGEPRGYEQYFGPGTRLTVT.